The 15 T cell receptor beta chains listed next were all sequenced from one sample in a study of control samples from healthy donors and cancer patients. TCRdb's table, derived via immunoSEQ multiplex PCR, lists solely in-frame clones and lacks some. This table holds fewer than 40,000 clones, 93% found once. Input material: PBMCs. The receptors derive from a man aged 35 to 55 with colorectal cancer.

CDR3 bases: TGTGCCAGCAGCTTAACACAGGGCCCAGATACGCAGTATTTT. It translates to CASSLTQGPDTQYF. This chain connects TRBV11-2 to TRBJ2-3; D might be TRBD1 (6 bases). Trimming removed 2 bases at V and 4 bases at J, with 10 bases between. This CDR3 is built from 14 residues. CDR1 and CDR2 (germline): SGHAT, FQNNGV.

The rearrangement uses TRBV7-9 and TRBJ1-5; D is ambiguous. The CDR3 has 15 amino acids. From germline, CDR1 is SEHNR and CDR2 FQNEAQ (reference sequence). Trimming left V 1 base short and J 2 bases short, with 9 bases between. The CDR3 DNA follows: TGTGCCAGCAGCTTAGACCCTTCGGGCAATCAGCCCCAGCATTTT. It encodes CASSLDPSGNQPQHF.

The J gene is TRBJ2-5, the V gene TRBV15; 8 nucleotides agree with TRBD1. The CDR3 is made up of 16 amino acids. The trim removed 2 bases at V and 2 bases at J, leaving 7 bases unmatched. The germline CDR1 and CDR2 sequences are LNHNV and YYDKDF (reference sequence). The CDR3 reads CATSRPGQAKQETQYF. CDR3 DNA: TGTGCCACCAGCAGACCGGGACAGGCCAAACAAGAGACCCAGTACTTC.

The chain is built from TRBV5-6 and TRBJ2-3; D call uncertain. Germline V lookup: CDR1 SGHDT, CDR2 YYEEEE. This CDR3 spans 14 amino acids. Trimming left V 6 bases short and J 5 bases short, with 16 bases between. CDR3 bases: TGTGCCAGCACCTTTACCGGGTCTGTAGATACGCAGTATTTT. Translated, it gives CASTFTGSVDTQYF. Full variable domain (outside the CDR3, taken from reference TRBV5-6 and TRBJ2-3): DAGVTQSPTHLIKTRGQQVTLRCSPKSGHDTVSWYQQALGQGPQFIFQYYEEEERQRGNFPDRFSGHQFPNYSSELNVNALLLGDSALYLCASTFTGSVDTQYFGPGTRLTVL.

The V and J genes are TRBV5-1 and TRBJ2-1; TRBD1 matches at 10 bases. The CDR3 consists of 16 residues. Trimming at V came to 4 bases and at J to 0 bases, leaving 4 bases not matched to a gene. Per the germline V gene, CDR1 is SGHRS and CDR2 is YFSETQ. The CDR3 protein is CASSPGTGDSYNEQFF. CDR3 nucleotides: TGCGCCAGCAGCCCGGGGACAGGGGACTCCTACAATGAGCAGTTCTTC. Drawing the rest from reference TRBV5-1 and TRBJ2-1, the complete variable domain is KAGVTQTPRYLIKTRGQQVTLSCSPISGHRSVSWYQQTPGQGLQFLFEYFSETQRNKGNFPGRFSGRQFSNSRSEMNVSTLELGDSALYLCASSPGTGDSYNEQFFGPGTRLTVL.

V gene TRBV3-1 (or the pseudogene TRBV3-2) combines with J gene TRBJ2-3; 11 nucleotides match TRBD2. The germline gives CDR1 LGHDT, CDR2 YNNKEL (reference sequence). CDR3 size: 15 residues. Trimming at V came to 3 bases and at J to 1 base, leaving 0 bases not matched to a gene. In DNA form, the CDR3 reads TGTGCCAGCAGCCAGGGACTAGCGGGCACAGATACGCAGTATTTT. It is translated as CASSQGLAGTDTQYF.

V is TRBV5-6 and J is TRBJ2-7, with TRBD1 matching 8 bases. The CDR3 is made up of 14 amino acids. The V and J ends lost 5 bases and 12 bases, in that order; junction bases with no gene match: 16. Germline V gene sequence: CDR1 SGHDT, CDR2 YYEEEE. CDR3 sequence (DNA): TGTGCCAGCAGTTCCCAGACAGGGGTTATAGGGCCGTACTTC. It specifies CASSSQTGVIGPYF.

The V gene is TRBV24-1, the J gene TRBJ2-1, with TRBD2 identical over 11 bases. Germline CDR1 KGHDR, CDR2 SFDVKD. The CDR3 extends over 16 amino acids. Losses at the gene ends were 0 bases for V and 5 bases for J; bases not matched to a gene: 2. CDR3 sequence reads: CATSDLSSGGNNEQFF. The CDR3 bases are TGTGCCACCAGTGATTTGTCTAGCGGGGGGAACAATGAGCAGTTCTTC.

V and J are TRBV3-1 (or the pseudogene TRBV3-2) and TRBJ1-1; tentative D call: TRBD1 (5 bases). Germline values: CDR1 LGHDT, CDR2 YNNKEL (reference sequence). V shed 2 bases and J shed 6 bases, with 10 bases lying between them. The CDR3 extends over 13 amino acids. The CDR3 bases are TGTGCCAGCAGCCAAAGCAGGGTTCCTGAAGCTTTCTTT. Residues: CASSQSRVPEAFF.

The chain joins TRBV7-9 to TRBJ1-1, with D possibly being TRBD1 (6 bases). There are 16 residues in the CDR3. V was shortened by 3 bases and J by 10 bases, with 24 bases between the two germline ends. The germline V gene encodes CDR1 SEHNR and CDR2 FQNEAQ (reference sequence). CDR3 region: CASSFQMGYRVEGAFF. The DNA of the CDR3 is TGTGCCAGCAGCTTCCAAATGGGATACAGGGTAGAAGGAGCTTTCTTT.

The rearrangement uses TRBV4-2 and TRBJ2-3; possible D gene TRBD1, 5 bases. Germline-derived CDR1 and CDR2 are LGHNA and YNFKEQ. V was trimmed by 8 bases and J by 0 bases, leaving 15 bases between them. The CDR3 extends over 15 amino acids. CDR3 DNA sequence: TGTGCCAGCGGGGCCACGACCGTGAGCACAGATACGCAGTATTTT. Its translation is CASGATTVSTDTQYF.

J is TRBJ1-6 and V is TRBV6-5; D not certain. Trimming took 0 bases from V and 10 from J, leaving 13 bases between them. In germline, CDR1 is MNHEY, CDR2 SVGAGI. CDR3 length equals 15 residues. The CDR3, as DNA: TGTGCCAGCAGTTACTCTCTTAAGGGAGTCTCACCCCTCCACTTT. This sequence encodes CASSYSLKGVSPLHF.

The chain links TRBV2 to TRBJ1-1, with D possibly TRBD1 on 5 matching bases. V was pared by 6 bases and J by 5 bases, with 13 bases between. This CDR3 has 13 amino acids. The V gene's germline CDR1 is SNHLY and CDR2 FYNNEI. The CDR3 region has the DNA TGTGCCAGCAGAGGGGCCCCCGGGACTGAAGCTTTCTTT. This codes for CASRGAPGTEAFF. The full variable domain, with the rest looked up from reference TRBV2 and TRBJ1-1, is EPEVTQTPSHQVTQMGQEVILRCVPISNHLYFYWYRQILGQKVEFLVSFYNNEISEKSEIFDDQFSVERPDGSNFTLKIRSTKLEDSAMYFCASRGAPGTEAFFGQGTRLTVV.

The chain is built from TRBV29-1 and TRBJ2-2; D gene ambiguous. The CDR3 is 11 amino acids. Trimming took 7 bases from V and 6 from J, leaving 9 bases between them. CDR1 and CDR2 from the germline V gene are SQVTM and ANQGSEA. The CDR3 sequence: CSAIRAGELFF. The CDR3 DNA reads as TGCAGCGCCATTCGTGCCGGGGAGCTGTTTTTT.

For the CDR3, the DNA is TGTGCCAGCAGCCCTGGGGGTCTAGCGGGGATTTTAGAGCAGTACTTC. This sequence encodes CASSPGGLAGILEQYF. This chain connects TRBV5-4 to TRBJ2-7; TRBD2 aligns across 9 bases. This CDR3 has 16 amino acids. Germline CDR1 and CDR2: SGHNT and YYREEE (reference sequence). V was clipped by 4 bases and J by 7 bases; unmatched bases: 15.